The 14 T cell receptor beta chains listed next were all sequenced from one sample in a study of T-cell memory formation after mild COVID-19. TCRdb processed the 5' RACE reads anew with MiXCR; each CDR3 protein has one entry. The data contain about 290,000 distinct CDR3 sequences, around 15% of them singletons. The source material was PBMCs or a T cell subset sorted from them (not recorded which). The receptors were gathered from a young man who had mild COVID-19 (a few samples of this study predate the infection). Cell type and time point are not known.

This clonotype has just a few counts. The V gene is TRBV11-2, the J gene TRBJ2-7; the D is unclear. The CDR3 sequence is 14 residues long. V lost 1 base to trimming and J lost 4 bases, with 11 bases between them. Germline V gene data show CDR1 as SGHAT and CDR2 as FQNNGV. This CDR3 is CASSLVTPRYEQYV. The CDR3 DNA reads as TGTGCCAGCAGCTTAGTAACCCCTCGGTACGAGCAGTACGTC.

This clonotype has more than one count but fewer than ten. A read error may produce the germline difference seen at one junction end. The rearrangement joins TRBV9 to TRBJ2-7; D possibly corresponds to TRBD2 (7 bases). The germline CDR1 and CDR2 sequences are SGDLS and YYNGEE. The CDR3 has 13 amino acids. As DNA, the CDR3 is TGTGCCAGCAGCGCCTACCTGGGGGGGCCTGATCAATTC. Amino acids: CASSAYLGGPDQF.

This clonotype was picked up a small number of times. The chain combines TRBV20-1 with TRBJ1-1; D not certain. The length of the CDR3 is 15 residues. The germline V gene encodes CDR1 DFQATT and CDR2 SNEGSKA (reference sequence). The germline V and J ends were trimmed by 1 base and 3 bases, with 15 bases remaining between them. DNA for the CDR3: TGCAGTGCTAGAGTTCCTAACGCGACGGACACTGAAGCTTTCTTT. It codes for CSARVPNATDTEAFF.

At least ten counts were recorded for this clonotype. The chain employs TRBV5-1 and TRBJ2-4; 7 bases are a match to TRBD1. The CDR3 totals 13 residues. J lost 7 bases, V lost 0 bases, and 1 base had no gene match. Germline lookup yields CDR1 SGHRS and CDR2 YFSETQ. CDR3 sequence reads: CASSLVGQNIQYF. In nucleotides, the CDR3 is TGCGCCAGCAGCTTGGTGGGACAGAACATTCAGTACTTC.

The chain combines TRBV6-6 with TRBJ2-5; the D gene is possibly TRBD2 (5 bases). In germline, CDR1 is MNHNY, CDR2 SVGAGI (reference sequence). The CDR3 has 15 amino acids. V lost 6 bases to trimming and J lost 1 base, with 15 bases between them. CDR3 residues: CASRETGSLQETQYF. The CDR3 DNA is TGTGCCAGCAGGGAGACGGGGTCGCTCCAAGAGACCCAGTACTTC.

This clonotype was counted only a few times. The gene calls are TRBV18 and TRBJ2-3; no clear D gene. The CDR3 has 15 amino acids. Germline V CDR1 and CDR2: KGHSH, LQKENI. V was clipped by 3 bases and J by 4 bases, with 14 bases between them. CDR3 sequence: CASSPIGALSDTQYF. The CDR3 region has the DNA TGTGCCAGCTCACCGATCGGAGCCCTTTCAGATACGCAGTATTTT.

This clonotype was recorded a few times. This chain uses TRBV28 with TRBJ2-7, with D perhaps TRBD1 (6 bases). Trimming took 4 bases from V and 5 from J, leaving 12 bases between them. The CDR3 is 13 residues long. Per germline, CDR1 MDHEN and CDR2 SYDVKM. The CDR3 DNA is TGTGCCAGCAGTTACAGGGCGGAGGACGAGCAGTACGTC. Amino acids: CASSYRAEDEQYV.

This clonotype was recorded at least ten times. The genes are TRBV7-9 and TRBJ1-1; D is uncertain. This CDR3 region has 15 residues. From germline, CDR1 is SEHNR and CDR2 FQNEAQ (reference sequence). Trimming took 1 base from V and 4 from J, leaving 13 bases between them. The CDR3: CASSLDGSLSTEAFF. CDR3 DNA: TGTGCCAGCAGCTTAGATGGGAGTCTTAGCACTGAAGCTTTCTTT.

The CDR3 bases are TGTGCCAGCAGCGCGGGCCGGGGCCCCCATCTGTTTTTT. Translation gives CASSAGRGPHLFF. The V and J genes are TRBV7-9 and TRBJ1-4; TRBD1 might be the D (5 bases). The CDR3 covers 13 residues. V gave up 5 bases and J gave up 14 bases, with 18 bases separating them. Germline-derived CDR1 and CDR2 are SEHNR and FQNEAQ (reference sequence).

This clonotype occurred a few times. This sequence joins TRBV20-1 and TRBJ2-3; 9 bases are shared with TRBD2. This CDR3 is 13 amino acids long. V was clipped by 5 bases and J by 7 bases; unmatched bases: 7. Looked up from germline, CDR1 is DFQATT and CDR2 is SNEGSKA (reference sequence). CDR3 DNA sequence: TGCAGTGCTTGGCGGGGGGGATCAAATACGCAGTATTTT. Amino acid sequence: CSAWRGGSNTQYF.

This clonotype was seen a few times. The chain is built from TRBV5-1 and TRBJ2-7; D is perhaps TRBD1 (5 bases). V lost 0 bases to trimming and J lost 5 bases, with 6 bases between them. Looked up from germline, CDR1 is SGHRS and CDR2 is YFSETQ. The CDR3 spans 12 residues. The chain's CDR3 is CASSLAGNEQYF. The CDR3 bases are TGCGCCAGCAGCTTGGCAGGGAACGAGCAGTACTTC.

This clonotype was detected only a few times. V is TRBV5-4 and J is TRBJ2-1; maybe TRBD1 (5 bases). CDR1 and CDR2 (germline): SGHNT, YYREEE (reference sequence). This CDR3 spans 14 amino acids. Between the trimmed V and J ends, which lost 3 bases and 6 bases, there was a span of 13 bases. The CDR3 nucleotides read TGTGCCAGCAGCTACGGACCAGGGATCAATGAGCAGTTCTTC. Its translation: CASSYGPGINEQFF. The full variable domain, with the rest looked up from reference TRBV5-4 and TRBJ2-1, is ETGVTQSPTHLIKTRGQQVTLRCSSQSGHNTVSWYQQALGQGPQFIFQYYREEENGRGNFPPRFSGLQFPNYSSELNVNALELDDSALYLCASSYGPGINEQFFGPGTRLTVL.

This chain connects TRBV7-9 to TRBJ1-1; D uncertain. V was trimmed by 1 base and J by 3 bases, leaving 12 bases between them. The CDR3 extends over 15 amino acids. The germline CDR1 and CDR2 sequences are SEHNR and FQNEAQ (reference sequence). Here the CDR3 DNA reads TGTGCCAGCAGCTTAGGGGTCAGCGGGGACACTGAAGCTTTCTTT. This gives the protein CASSLGVSGDTEAFF.

Only a few counts were recorded for this clonotype. The rearrangement links TRBV7-6 to TRBJ2-7; 10 nucleotides line up with TRBD1. Germline loops: CDR1 SGHVS, CDR2 FNYEAQ. The CDR3 runs 14 residues. J was trimmed by 6 bases and V by 4 bases; bases with no gene match: 6. The CDR3: CASSSGTGDFEQYF. The CDR3 bases are TGTGCCAGCAGCTCGGGGACAGGGGATTTCGAGCAGTACTTC. Full variable domain (missing parts from reference TRBV7-6 and TRBJ2-7): GAGVSQSPRYKVTKRGQDVALRCDPISGHVSLYWYRQALGQGPEFLTYFNYEAQQDKSGLPNDRFSAERPEGSISTLTIQRTEQRDSAMYRCASSSGTGDFEQYFGPGTRLTVT.